Following are 6 T cell receptor beta chains from one sample sequenced in a study of neurological immune-mediated disorders. TCRdb independently ran MiXCR on the 5' RACE reads; one entry per CDR3 protein. The sample contains under 60,000 distinct CDR3 sequences, 10% of which appear only once. The sequenced sample was PBMCs. These TCRs come from a woman aged 40 to 50 with HTLV-1-associated myelopathy (HAM/TSP).

This clonotype was observed many times. This chain links TRBV4-1 with TRBJ1-1, with TRBD1 as a possible D gene (5 bases). Trimming took off 0 bases at V and 5 bases at J, with 13 bases between the two ends. CDR3 length: 15 amino acids. The V gene's germline CDR1 is MGHRA and CDR2 YSYEKL. The CDR3 bases are TGCGCCAGCAGCCAAGAATGGCAACGGGGGACTGAAGCTTTCTTT. The encoded protein is CASSQEWQRGTEAFF.

There are a few counts of this clonotype. This chain uses TRBV25-1 with TRBJ2-1; 7 nucleotides match TRBD2. Germline assignment: CDR1 MGHDK and CDR2 SYGVNS. After removal of 7 bases from V and 11 bases from J, the junction contained 8 bases not matched to a gene. This CDR3 has 12 residues. CDR3 protein: CASNIASGKQFF. The CDR3, as DNA: TGTGCCAGCAATATTGCTAGCGGTAAGCAGTTCTTC.

This clonotype was seen ten or more times. The chain carries TRBV29-1 and TRBJ1-1; 7 nucleotides line up with TRBD1. Germline V CDR1 and CDR2: SQVTM, ANQGSEA. The CDR3 consists of 12 residues. Trimming removed 6 bases from V and 10 bases from J; junction bases left unmatched: 11. CDR3 sequence reads: CSVGLKGAVAFF. The CDR3 bases are TGCAGCGTGGGACTAAAGGGGGCAGTAGCTTTCTTT.

This chain uses TRBV6-6 with TRBJ1-5, with TRBD1 matching 7 bases. There are 16 residues in the CDR3. V was clipped by 6 bases and J by 1 base; unmatched bases: 9. Germline CDR1 MNHNY, CDR2 SVGAGI (reference sequence). CDR3 region: CASREPGGKSNQPQHF. CDR3 in DNA: TGTGCCAGCAGGGAACCAGGGGGAAAAAGCAATCAGCCCCAGCATTTT.

This clonotype was seen repeatedly, ten times or more. The rearrangement uses TRBV20-1 and TRBJ1-3; a weak D match, TRBD1 (5 bases). CDR1 and CDR2 from the germline V gene are DFQATT and SNEGSKA (reference sequence). The CDR3 has 18 residues. The CDR3 protein is CRAVVRANFRLSGNTIYF. The CDR3 region has the DNA TGCAGAGCTGTCGTCAGGGCCAACTTTCGCCTCTCTGGAAACACCATATATTTT.

This clonotype has ten or more counts. J is TRBJ1-6 and V is TRBV4-1; D possibly corresponds to TRBD1 (6 bases). Germline V gene data show CDR1 as MGHRA and CDR2 as YSYEKL. The CDR3 totals 15 residues. V was trimmed by 3 bases and J by 9 bases, leaving 15 bases between them. In DNA form, the CDR3 reads TGCGCCAGCAGCCAGTCCGGGACATCAGGTTCACCCCTCCACTTT. Translated, it gives CASSQSGTSGSPLHF.